The next 2 T cell receptor beta chains were all read from a single sample in a study of blood T cell repertoires in COVID-19. Libraries were prepared by immunoSEQ multiplex PCR; TCRdb keeps only in-frame clonotypes and omits some of them. The data show about 89,000 clones, approximately 89% seen once. Sample: peripheral blood. The receptor source for this set is a man aged 60 to 69 with acute or convalescent COVID-19.

The rearrangement links TRBV5-1 to TRBJ1-1; D is perhaps TRBD1 (5 bases). Per germline, CDR1 SGHRS and CDR2 YFSETQ. CDR3 size: 14 residues. Trimming took off 3 bases at V and 1 base at J, with 10 bases between the two ends. The CDR3 is CASSSREGNTEAFF. For the CDR3, the DNA is TGCGCCAGCAGCTCCAGGGAAGGGAACACTGAAGCTTTCTTT.

J is TRBJ1-1 and V is TRBV6-5; possible D gene TRBD1, 5 bases. Germline CDR1 is MNHEY and CDR2 is SVGAGI. The CDR3 covers 14 residues. V gave up 7 bases and J gave up 6 bases, with 18 bases separating them. The CDR3 DNA is TGTGCCAGCACCCTATCCCTCTCGGGGGCTGAAGCTTTCTTT. Protein: CASTLSLSGAEAFF.